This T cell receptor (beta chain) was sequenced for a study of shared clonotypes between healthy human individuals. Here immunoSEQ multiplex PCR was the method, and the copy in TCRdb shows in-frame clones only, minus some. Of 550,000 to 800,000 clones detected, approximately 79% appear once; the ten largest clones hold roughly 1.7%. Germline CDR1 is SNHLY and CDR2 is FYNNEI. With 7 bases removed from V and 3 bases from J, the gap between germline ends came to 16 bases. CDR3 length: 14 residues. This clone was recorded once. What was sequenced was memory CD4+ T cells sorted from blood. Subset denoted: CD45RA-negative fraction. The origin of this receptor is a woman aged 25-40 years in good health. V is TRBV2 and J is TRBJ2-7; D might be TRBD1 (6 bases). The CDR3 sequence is CASNNRDTNYEQYF. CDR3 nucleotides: TGTGCCAGCAATAACCGGGACACCAACTACGAGCAGTACTTC.